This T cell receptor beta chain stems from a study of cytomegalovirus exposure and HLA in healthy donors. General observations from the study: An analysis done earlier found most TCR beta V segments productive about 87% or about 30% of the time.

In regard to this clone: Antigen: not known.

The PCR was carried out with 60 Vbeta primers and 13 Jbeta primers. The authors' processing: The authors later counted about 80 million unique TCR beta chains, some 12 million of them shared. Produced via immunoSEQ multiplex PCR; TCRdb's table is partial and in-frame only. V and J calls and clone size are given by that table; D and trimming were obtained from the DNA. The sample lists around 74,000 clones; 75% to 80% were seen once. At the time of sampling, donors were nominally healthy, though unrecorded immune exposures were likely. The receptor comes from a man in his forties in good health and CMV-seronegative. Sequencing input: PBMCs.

The CDR3 DNA is TGTGCCAGCAGCTCCCCCGGGACAGAGACTGAAGCTTTCTTT. It yields the protein CASSSPGTETEAFF. V usage is TRBV9 and J usage is TRBJ1-1, with 7 positions matching TRBD1. CDR3 length: 14 amino acids. Germline trimming cut 4 bases from V and 5 bases from J; bases unmatched to any gene: 8. CDR1 and CDR2 from the germline V gene are SGDLS and YYNGEE.